Below are 23 T cell receptor beta chains sequenced from a single sample in a study of cytomegalovirus exposure and HLA in healthy donors. This PCR relied on a set of 60 Vbeta primers and 13 Jbeta primers. The method was immunoSEQ multiplex PCR; TCRdb's version includes in-frame clones alone and lacks a portion of them. The repertoire holds over 150,000 clones, over 70% seen once, with approximately 3.1% in the top ten. Sequenced material: PBMCs. The receptor source for this set is a woman in her thirties in good health and CMV-seropositive.

The sample holds a few counts of this clone. The V and J genes are TRBV2 and TRBJ1-3; D uncertain. V lost 0 bases and J lost 0, with 21 bases in between. The CDR3 sequence is 20 residues long. CDR1 is SNHLY and CDR2 is FYNNEI in the germline V gene. The CDR3 nucleotides are TGTGCCAGCAGTGAAGCCCCCATGCATGGCTGGGAGCTCTCTGGAAACACCATATATTTT. It codes for CASSEAPMHGWELSGNTIYF.

This chain uses TRBV7-2 with TRBJ2-2; a weak D match, TRBD2 (6 bases). The ends were cut back, 1 base at V and 4 bases at J, with 13 bases in the middle. Per the germline V gene, CDR1 is SGHTA and CDR2 is FQGNSA. The CDR3 consists of 16 residues. CDR3 in amino acids: CASSLVAGPFTGELFF. CDR3 bases: TGTGCCAGCAGCTTAGTTGCGGGGCCGTTCACCGGGGAGCTGTTTTTT.

Of note for this clone: One end of the junction is discordant with germline, which a read error may explain. The chain joins TRBV7-9 to TRBJ1-3, with a weak D call TRBD1 (6 bases). Germline CDR1 and CDR2: SEHNR and FQNEAQ (reference sequence). The CDR3 runs to 14 residues. The CDR3 region has the DNA TGTTCCAGCAGCCACAGGGACTCTGGAAACACCATATATTTT. It translates to CSSSHRDSGNTIYF. The entire variable domain, with the rest obtained from reference TRBV7-9 and TRBJ1-3, is as follows: DTGVSQNPRHKITKRGQNVTFRCDPISEHNRLYWYRQTLGQGPEFLTYFQNEAQLEKSRLLSDRFSAERPKGSFSTLEIQRTEQGDSAMYLCSSSHRDSGNTIYFGEGSWLTVV.

This clone was detected a few times. The V gene is TRBV7-9, the J gene TRBJ1-2; D possibly corresponds to TRBD1 (5 bases). Trimming removed 0 bases from V and 8 bases from J, with 16 bases in between. The CDR3 loop spans 15 amino acids. Germline-derived CDR1 and CDR2 are SEHNR and FQNEAQ (reference sequence). The CDR3 coding sequence is TGTGCCAGCAGCTTAGCGGGGGGAAGTGACGGGGGCTACACCTTC. It specifies CASSLAGGSDGGYTF.

J is TRBJ2-7 and V is TRBV27; D is undetermined. Deletions cut 2 bases from V and 2 bases from J, with 10 bases between. CDR1 and CDR2 (germline): MNHEY, SMNVEV (reference sequence). The CDR3 is 14 residues long. This chain's CDR3 is CASSLSPGPYEQYF. The DNA of the CDR3 is TGTGCCAGCAGTTTAAGTCCAGGTCCCTACGAGCAGTACTTC.

In DNA, the CDR3 is TGCGCCAGCAGCTTGGAACTAGCGGGAGGTCCCCGATACAATGAGCAGTTCTTC. Translating it yields CASSLELAGGPRYNEQFF. V is TRBV5-1 and J is TRBJ2-1, with TRBD2 matching 12 bases. The V gene end was trimmed by 0 bases and the J gene end by 4 bases; junction bases not matched to a gene: 8. Germline loops: CDR1 SGHRS, CDR2 YFSETQ. The CDR3 length is 18 residues. Full variable domain (rest looked up from reference TRBV5-1 and TRBJ2-1): KAGVTQTPRYLIKTRGQQVTLSCSPISGHRSVSWYQQTPGQGLQFLFEYFSETQRNKGNFPGRFSGRQFSNSRSEMNVSTLELGDSALYLCASSLELAGGPRYNEQFFGPGTRLTVL.

This chain connects TRBV12-2 to TRBJ2-7; the tabulated D call, TRBD2, remains unverified against the DNA. TRBV12-2 is a pseudogene locus. This CDR3 region has 12 residues. The CDR3 spells CAPGGSRYEQYF. The CDR3 nucleotides are TGTGCCCCCGGCGGGAGTAGGTACGAGCAGTACTTC.

The chain employs TRBV29-1 and TRBJ1-1, with D perhaps matching TRBD1 (6 bases). Germline V lookup: CDR1 SQVTM, CDR2 ANQGSEA. The CDR3 covers 14 residues. CDR3 residues: CSYTRGALVTEAFF. The DNA of the CDR3 is TGCAGTTACACACGGGGGGCGTTAGTAACTGAAGCTTTCTTT. Looking up the rest from reference TRBV29-1 and TRBJ1-1 gives the full variable domain: SAVISQKPSRDICQRGTSLTIQCQVDSQVTMMFWYRQQPGQSLTLIATANQGSEATYESGFVIDKFPISRPNLTFSTLTVSNMSPEDSSIYLCSYTRGALVTEAFFGQGTRLTVV.

In the case of this clone: The same CDR3 can be traced to other DNA sequences in this sample. The V and J genes are TRBV7-9 and TRBJ2-1; no definite D call. The ends were cut back, 6 bases at V and 5 bases at J, with 26 bases in the middle. This CDR3 contains 18 residues. Germline lookup yields CDR1 SEHNR and CDR2 FQNEAQ (reference sequence). CDR3 coding DNA: TGTGCCAGCAGTTGGAGCGTAGCCCCCCCCCGCCTAGACAATGAGCAGTTCTTC. It codes for CASSWSVAPPRLDNEQFF. The full variable domain, rest sourced from reference TRBV7-9 and TRBJ2-1, is DTGVSQNPRHKITKRGQNVTFRCDPISEHNRLYWYRQTLGQGPEFLTYFQNEAQLEKSRLLSDRFSAERPKGSFSTLEIQRTEQGDSAMYLCASSWSVAPPRLDNEQFFGPGTRLTVL.

The V gene is TRBV15, the J gene TRBJ2-1; the match to TRBD1 covers 12 bases. Germline CDR1 reads LNHNV; CDR2 reads YYDKDF (reference sequence). The CDR3 is made up of 15 amino acids. Germline trimming cut 5 bases from V and 5 bases from J; bases unmatched to any gene: 4. The CDR3 protein is CATSGDRGLNNEQFF. The CDR3 DNA sequence: TGTGCCACCAGCGGGGACAGGGGGCTTAACAATGAGCAGTTCTTC.

In its sample, this clone was seen a few times. The V call is TRBV7-5, the J call TRBJ2-5; the table's TRBD2 call for D was not verified on the DNA. The J call is doubtful: the DNA matches TRBJ2-7 better. TRBV7-5 is classified as a pseudogene. The CDR3 has 16 residues. This chain's CDR3 is CVRPKPGRAPWYEQYF. The CDR3 DNA sequence: TGTGTCAGACCCAAGCCTGGGAGGGCGCCGTGGTACGAGCAGTACTTC.

This sequence joins TRBV6-1 and TRBJ2-7; a possible D gene is TRBD1 (6 bases). V gave up 6 bases and J gave up 6 bases, with 18 bases separating them. Germline V lookup: CDR1 MNHNS, CDR2 SASEGT. This CDR3 spans 14 amino acids. CDR3 amino acids: CASRIRRQVTEQYF. CDR3 nucleotide sequence: TGTGCCAGCAGGATCAGAAGACAGGTAACCGAGCAGTACTTC.

CDR3 amino acids: CASSPDRNPREAFF. The CDR3 coding sequence is TGTGCCAGCAGCCCGGACAGGAACCCGAGAGAAGCTTTCTTT. The genes are TRBV7-2 and TRBJ1-1, with 7 bases that match TRBD1. V dropped 5 bases and J dropped 8; count of bases not matched to a gene: 11. This CDR3 has 14 residues. The germline CDR1 and CDR2 sequences are SGHTA and FQGNSA.

This clone was found a few times. This sequence joins TRBV28 and TRBJ1-5, with D tentatively TRBD1 (5 bases). Trimming left V 5 bases short and J 2 bases short, with 22 bases between. Germline V gives CDR1 MDHEN, CDR2 SYDVKM. This CDR3 comprises 18 residues. The CDR3 DNA sequence: TGTGCCAGCAGTCCCCGGGAGGGTAAGAAGGGGCGCAATCAGCCCCAGCATTTT. Encoded protein: CASSPREGKKGRNQPQHF.

There are a few counts of this clone. The chain couples TRBV7-6 to TRBJ2-7; 8 bases match TRBD2. The CDR3 extends over 14 amino acids. V trimming: 1 base; J trimming: 3 bases; junction bases outside the gene matches: 2. Germline lookup yields CDR1 SGHVS and CDR2 FNYEAQ. The CDR3 loop reads CASSLGAGGYEQYF. CDR3 bases: TGTGCCAGCAGCTTAGGTGCGGGAGGCTACGAGCAGTACTTC.

This clone was observed once. The chain carries TRBV28 and TRBJ2-5; D is undetermined. With 3 bases removed from V and 5 bases from J, the gap between germline ends came to 13 bases. Germline CDR1 and CDR2: MDHEN and SYDVKM. The CDR3 has 14 amino acids. Here the CDR3 DNA reads TGTGCCAGCAGTTTGGCCGGGTTCACGGAGACCCAGTACTTC. Protein: CASSLAGFTETQYF.

The chain recombines TRBV5-1 with TRBJ1-2, with 7 bases fitting TRBD1. CDR3 length: 15 amino acids. Germline loops: CDR1 SGHRS, CDR2 YFSETQ. With 1 base clipped from V and 0 bases from J, the junction kept 3 bases outside the gene matches. The CDR3 nucleotides read TGCGCCAGCAGCTTGAGAGGGGGCTCTAACTATGGCTACACCTTC. Translated, it gives CASSLRGGSNYGYTF.

The V and J genes are TRBV7-9 and TRBJ2-7; TRBD1 agrees at 7 bases. The V and J ends lost 6 bases and 6 bases, in that order; junction bases with no gene match: 11. The CDR3 runs to 14 residues. The germline V gene encodes CDR1 SEHNR and CDR2 FQNEAQ (reference sequence). This chain's CDR3 is CASSLTGQQAEQYF. The CDR3 nucleotides are TGTGCCAGCAGTTTAACGGGACAGCAAGCCGAGCAGTACTTC.

This clone appeared a few times. The rearrangement uses TRBV14 and TRBJ1-2, with D tentatively TRBD1 (6 bases). V shed 1 base and J shed 0 bases, with 9 bases lying between them. Per germline, CDR1 SGHDN and CDR2 FVKESK. There are 15 residues in the CDR3. This CDR3 is CASSQVGGPNYGYTF. CDR3 DNA: TGTGCCAGCAGCCAAGTAGGGGGTCCTAACTATGGCTACACCTTC.

The chain carries TRBV5-6 and TRBJ1-3; D is unresolved. V lost 1 base to trimming and J lost 4 bases, with 15 bases between them. CDR3 size: 16 residues. Germline loops: CDR1 SGHDT, CDR2 YYEEEE. The CDR3 region is CASSLFVGSLGNTIYF. CDR3 sequence (DNA): TGTGCCAGCAGCTTGTTCGTCGGGTCCCTCGGAAACACCATATATTTT.

The chain combines TRBV19 with TRBJ2-5; a weak D match, TRBD2 (6 bases). Germline V gene lookup returns CDR1 LNHDA and CDR2 SQIVND (reference sequence). V was shortened by 5 bases and J by 6 bases, with 16 bases between the two germline ends. The CDR3 loop spans 14 amino acids. The CDR3 bases are TGTGCCAGTAGTCCCAGCTCAGGGAGGCAGACCCAGTACTTC. As protein: CASSPSSGRQTQYF.

The gene calls are TRBV7-9 and TRBJ1-1; D is unclear. The V end lost 5 bases, the J end lost 7 bases, and 14 bases lay between the germline ends. CDR3 length: 13 residues. Germline-derived CDR1 and CDR2 are SEHNR and FQNEAQ (reference sequence). CDR3 DNA sequence: TGTGCCAGCAGCCACGAGGAGGGCGTTGAAGCTTTCTTT. Translating it yields CASSHEEGVEAFF. Using reference TRBV7-9 and TRBJ1-1 for the parts outside the CDR3, the full variable domain is DTGVSQNPRHKITKRGQNVTFRCDPISEHNRLYWYRQTLGQGPEFLTYFQNEAQLEKSRLLSDRFSAERPKGSFSTLEIQRTEQGDSAMYLCASSHEEGVEAFFGQGTRLTVV.

This clone was counted between two and nine times. This chain connects TRBV6-5 to TRBJ1-1; D gene uncertain. Trimming stripped 5 bases from V and 0 bases from J, with 13 bases between. The CDR3 contains 15 residues. CDR1 is MNHEY and CDR2 is SVGAGI in the germline V gene. CDR3 in amino acids: CASSPLGLMNTEAFF. DNA for the CDR3: TGTGCCAGCAGTCCTCTAGGTCTTATGAACACTGAAGCTTTCTTT.